The 25 T cell receptor beta chains below were found in one sample sequenced in a study of radiotherapy plus CTLA-4 blockade in lung cancer (dated by TCRdb to 2016 to 2019). The receptor library was made with the immunoSEQ multiplex PCR assay. This is the immuneACCESS table as TCRdb keeps it, with only in-frame sequences that have V and J called. A part of the clones is gone; compared with another copy, unresolved V genes explain less than half, and the rest is unexplained. Within this sample are approximately 69,000 clones, with roughly three quarters of them counted one time only. The ten largest clones capture about 6.6% of the sample. The material was peripheral blood, obtained from a patient treated with radiotherapy plus ipilimumab. These TCRs come from a human donor with non-small cell lung cancer who had a complete response to radiotherapy plus ipilimumab.

CDR3 coding DNA: TGTGCCTGGAGCGCACAGGGAGCTGAAGCTTTCTTT. Amino acid sequence: CAWSAQGAEAFF. The V gene is TRBV30, the J gene TRBJ1-1; the D gene is possibly TRBD1 (6 bases). The V gene's germline CDR1 is GTSNPN and CDR2 SVGIG (reference sequence). The CDR3 extends over 12 amino acids. V was cut by 3 bases and J by 6 bases, with 11 bases left in between.

The chain recombines TRBV7-9 with TRBJ2-3; D unresolved. CDR1 SEHNR and CDR2 FQNEAQ come from the germline V gene (reference sequence). The CDR3 runs 11 residues. V lost 5 bases, J lost 2 bases, and 2 bases lay in between. The CDR3 DNA reads TGTGCCAGCAGCGACACAGATACGCAGTATTTT. It specifies CASSDTDTQYF.

The chain has TRBV6-5 and TRBJ1-1; weak D call: TRBD1 (5 bases). V was clipped by 1 base and J by 3 bases, with 15 bases between them. This CDR3 spans 16 amino acids. Germline loops: CDR1 MNHEY, CDR2 SVGAGI. Written as DNA, the CDR3 is TGTGCCAGCAGTTACTTGCGTGGAGGGGCAGACACTGAAGCTTTCTTT. Translation gives CASSYLRGGADTEAFF.

The sample holds a few counts of this clone. A junction end diverges from the germline sequence, so it may reflect a read error. The chain is built from TRBV2 and TRBJ1-2; 7 bases agree with TRBD1. CDR3 length: 14 residues. Germline CDR1 reads SNHLY; CDR2 reads FYNNEI. The CDR3 nucleotides read TGTGCCAGCAGCGAAGGGGACAGAACCTATGGCTACACCTTC. Protein product: CASSEGDRTYGYTF.

The chain links TRBV14 to TRBJ2-4; D remains unclear. CDR3 length equals 11 residues. Per the germline V gene, CDR1 is SGHDN and CDR2 is FVKESK. V lost 4 bases to trimming and J lost 6 bases, with 4 bases between them. The CDR3 coding sequence is TGTGCCAGCAGCCTGGGAAACATTCAGTACTTC. Its protein is CASSLGNIQYF.

The chain recombines TRBV5-6 with TRBJ1-1; tentative D call: TRBD1 (5 bases). CDR3 length equals 14 residues. Germline V gene sequence: CDR1 SGHDT, CDR2 YYEEEE. V lost 0 bases and J lost 5, with 11 bases in between. The CDR3 loop reads CASSLVRGGTEAFF. In DNA form, the CDR3 reads TGTGCCAGCAGCTTGGTACGCGGGGGGACTGAAGCTTTCTTT. Full variable domain (rest looked up from reference TRBV5-6 and TRBJ1-1): DAGVTQSPTHLIKTRGQQVTLRCSPKSGHDTVSWYQQALGQGPQFIFQYYEEEERQRGNFPDRFSGHQFPNYSSELNVNALLLGDSALYLCASSLVRGGTEAFFGQGTRLTVV.

The chain employs TRBV5-4 and TRBJ2-7, with 9 positions matching TRBD1. Trimming at V came to 1 base and at J to 5 bases, leaving 4 bases not matched to a gene. CDR3 length: 14 amino acids. CDR1 is SGHNT and CDR2 is YYREEE in the germline V gene (reference sequence). CDR3 sequence: CASSLRQGVHEQYF. In DNA, the CDR3 is TGTGCCAGCAGCTTGAGACAGGGGGTACACGAGCAGTACTTC. The whole variable domain, remainder taken from reference TRBV5-4 and TRBJ2-7, is ETGVTQSPTHLIKTRGQQVTLRCSSQSGHNTVSWYQQALGQGPQFIFQYYREEENGRGNFPPRFSGLQFPNYSSELNVNALELDDSALYLCASSLRQGVHEQYFGPGTRLTVT.

The DNA of the CDR3 is TGTGCCAGCAGCGTAAACGCGGGAGGGAGAAATGAGCAGTTCTTC. Amino acids: CASSVNAGGRNEQFF. V and J are TRBV9 and TRBJ2-1; 9 nucleotides align to TRBD2. The germline V gene has CDR1 SGDLS and CDR2 YYNGEE. This CDR3 spans 15 amino acids. V was pared by 1 base and J by 7 bases, with 6 bases of the junction left unmatched. Looking up the rest from reference TRBV9 and TRBJ2-1 gives the full variable domain: DSGVTQTPKHLITATGQRVTLRCSPRSGDLSVYWYQQSLDQGLQFLIQYYNGEERAKGNILERFSAQQFPDLHSELNLSSLELGDSALYFCASSVNAGGRNEQFFGPGTRLTVL.

J is TRBJ1-1 and V is TRBV7-2; TRBD1 is a possible D gene (6 bases). The CDR3 extends over 15 amino acids. CDR1 and CDR2 (germline): SGHTA, FQGNSA. V was trimmed by 5 bases and J by 4 bases, leaving 17 bases between them. CDR3 in DNA: TGTGCCAGCAGCCGTCAGTCAGGGGTAAGCACTGAAGCTTTCTTT. Protein: CASSRQSGVSTEAFF.

This clone was picked up one time. The chain joins TRBV5-4 to TRBJ2-2, with 9 bases matching TRBD1. Germline lookup yields CDR1 SGHNT and CDR2 YYREEE (reference sequence). Trimming took 4 bases from V and 2 from J; bases not matched to a gene: 9. This CDR3 contains 17 residues. The CDR3 loop is CASSAGQGGRNTGELFF. CDR3 DNA: TGTGCCAGCAGCGCGGGACAGGGAGGGAGAAACACCGGGGAGCTGTTTTTT.

CDR3 loop: CATSMARGLMDTQYF. The CDR3 nucleotides read TGTGCCACCAGCATGGCACGGGGGCTGATGGATACGCAGTATTTT. V is TRBV15 and J is TRBJ2-3; D is perhaps TRBD1 or TRBD2 (6 bases each). V was pared by 4 bases and J by 6 bases, with 17 bases between. The length of the CDR3 is 15 residues. Germline V CDR1 and CDR2: LNHNV, YYDKDF (reference sequence).

The chain combines TRBV5-1 with TRBJ2-1; TRBD1 agrees at 11 bases. The CDR3 totals 14 residues. Germline V gene sequence: CDR1 SGHRS, CDR2 YFSETQ. V dropped 7 bases and J dropped 6; count of bases not matched to a gene: 6. The CDR3 DNA reads as TGCGCCAGCGGAGGACAGGGGGCGTTCAATGAGCAGTTCTTC. Translated: CASGGQGAFNEQFF.

This clone has a single count. This chain links TRBV4-1 with TRBJ1-1, with 8 bases fitting TRBD1. The CDR3 loop spans 18 amino acids. V shed 5 bases, J shed 3 bases, and the junction held 17 bases outside the gene matches. Germline values: CDR1 MGHRA, CDR2 YSYEKL. This chain's CDR3 is CASSRSGTGLGSDTEAFF. The DNA for the CDR3 is TGCGCCAGCAGCAGATCCGGGACAGGTTTGGGCAGCGACACTGAAGCTTTCTTT.

This chain joins TRBV11-2 and TRBJ1-1, with D perhaps TRBD1 (6 bases). The CDR3 extends over 15 amino acids. Trimming stripped 5 bases from V and 4 bases from J, with 17 bases between. In germline, CDR1 is SGHAT, CDR2 FQNNGV. The CDR3 reads CASSLEQGLGTEAFF. The CDR3 bases are TGTGCCAGCAGCCTCGAACAGGGATTAGGCACTGAAGCTTTCTTT.

The rearrangement uses TRBV10-3 and TRBJ2-1; 11 bases align to TRBD2. With V trimmed by 4 bases and J by 4 bases, 3 bases remained unmatched. The CDR3 has 15 residues. Germline V gene sequence: CDR1 ENHRY, CDR2 SYGVKD. The CDR3 sequence: CAISGLAGGYNEQFF. CDR3 sequence (DNA): TGTGCCATCAGTGGGCTAGCGGGGGGTTACAATGAGCAGTTCTTC.

The chain is built from TRBV28 and TRBJ2-3, with D unclear. Trimming pared 8 bases from V and 2 bases from J, leaving 8 bases between. Germline CDR1 reads MDHEN; CDR2 reads SYDVKM. The CDR3 is 12 residues long. The CDR3 DNA reads TGTGCCAGCCTCGGATACACAGATACGCAGTATTTT. As protein: CASLGYTDTQYF. Variable domain in full (rest from reference TRBV28 and TRBJ2-3): DVKVTQSSRYLVKRTGEKVFLECVQDMDHENMFWYRQDPGLGLRLIYFSYDVKMKEKGDIPEGYSVSREKKERFSLILESASTNQTSMYLCASLGYTDTQYFGPGTRLTVL.

About this clone itself: The DNA is omitted, as the CDR3 cannot be located on it reliably, and the CDR3 follows TCRdb's listing. The sample carries other DNA sequences with the same CDR3. The genes are TRBV6-5 and TRBJ2-1; the DNA was not used to check the table's D call, TRBD1. The germline V gene encodes CDR1 MNHEY and CDR2 SVGAGI. Ends included, the CDR3 has 14 residues. CDR3 in amino acids: CASSYFGNDRIQFF.

This clone is deemed medium-sized. V usage is TRBV7-2 and J usage is TRBJ1-4; D might be TRBD1 (6 bases). The germline V and J ends were trimmed by 4 bases and 5 bases, with 11 bases remaining between them. The CDR3 runs to 14 residues. Germline V CDR1 and CDR2: SGHTA, FQGNSA. This chain's CDR3 is CASSSRTENEKLFF. CDR3 coding DNA: TGTGCCAGCAGCTCTCGGACAGAAAATGAAAAACTGTTTTTT.

The V call is TRBV10-3, the J call TRBJ1-1, with D possibly TRBD1 on 6 matching bases. This CDR3 has 15 amino acids. The V gene's germline CDR1 is ENHRY and CDR2 SYGVKD. V gave up 0 bases and J gave up 5 bases, with 13 bases separating them. This CDR3 reads CAISESGGATTEAFF. The CDR3 DNA is TGTGCCATCAGTGAGTCGGGGGGCGCGACTACTGAAGCTTTCTTT.

The CDR3 protein is CASNPSQDNEQFF. CDR3 nucleotides: TGTGCCAGCAACCCTAGTCAGGACAATGAGCAGTTCTTC. This sequence joins TRBV6-6 and TRBJ2-1; D remains ambiguous. Trimming shortened V by 7 bases and J by 5 bases, and 12 bases separated the two germline ends. CDR3 length: 13 amino acids. Per germline, CDR1 MNHNY and CDR2 SVGAGI (reference sequence).

In this sample, this clone turned up once. The chain carries TRBV7-2 and TRBJ2-3; D gene uncertain. CDR1 and CDR2 from the germline V gene are SGHTA and FQGNSA. V was trimmed by 2 bases and J by 0 bases, leaving 9 bases between them. The CDR3 is 15 amino acids. The CDR3 sequence is CASSLRYTSTDTQYF. Here the CDR3 DNA reads TGTGCCAGCAGCTTAAGATATACTAGCACAGATACGCAGTATTTT.

To note about this clone: The junction differs from germline at one of its ends, possibly a read error. The CDR3, as DNA: TGTGCCAGCAGTGAAGCGGGGGCGGGCACCGCGCAGGGGTTT. This translates into CASSEAGAGTAQGF. The chain has TRBV6-1 and TRBJ1-6; maybe TRBD1 (6 bases). The CDR3 runs to 14 residues. Germline assignment: CDR1 MNHNS and CDR2 SASEGT.

V gene TRBV30 combines with J gene TRBJ1-1, with D unclear. This CDR3 spans 11 amino acids. The V end was cut by 4 bases, the J end by 11 bases, with 14 bases between. The germline gives CDR1 GTSNPN, CDR2 SVGIG (reference sequence). CDR3 nucleotide sequence: TGTGCCTGGAAATCGGGGAGAGGGGCTTTCTTT. This encodes CAWKSGRGAFF.

The gene calls are TRBV18 and TRBJ1-1, with D unclear. V was shortened by 4 bases and J by 0 bases, with 15 bases between the two germline ends. From germline, CDR1 is KGHSH and CDR2 LQKENI. The length of the CDR3 is 16 residues. The CDR3 DNA reads TGTGCCAGCTCACTTTTTGCGGGGAAACTGAACACTGAAGCTTTCTTT. As protein: CASSLFAGKLNTEAFF.

This clone has just a few counts. The rearrangement joins TRBV7-9 to TRBJ1-6; D gene uncertain. Germline V gives CDR1 SEHNR, CDR2 FQNEAQ (reference sequence). The CDR3 contains 12 residues. The germline V and J ends were trimmed by 3 bases and 7 bases, with 4 bases remaining between them. The CDR3 DNA sequence: TGTGCCAGCAGCTTCGGAAATTCACCCCTCCACTTT. Its translation is CASSFGNSPLHF. Based on the CDR3 plus reference TRBV7-9 and TRBJ1-6, the full variable domain is DTGVSQNPRHKITKRGQNVTFRCDPISEHNRLYWYRQTLGQGPEFLTYFQNEAQLEKSRLLSDRFSAERPKGSFSTLEIQRTEQGDSAMYLCASSFGNSPLHFGNGTRLTVT.